This T cell receptor (beta chain) was captured in a study of blood T cell repertoires in COVID-19. Sequencing was performed with immunoSEQ multiplex PCR; in TCRdb, only in-frame clones are kept and a portion is missing. The sample carries 150,000 or so clones, about 70% recorded once. This CDR3 contains 14 residues. CDR1 is LNHDA and CDR2 is SQIVND in the germline V gene (reference sequence). Trimming took 4 bases from V and 0 from J, leaving 6 bases between them. The TCR originated in a woman aged 65 to 85 with acute or convalescent COVID-19. This rearrangement joins TRBV19 to TRBJ2-2; no clear D gene. The sample was peripheral blood. The CDR3 here is CASSRQANTGELFF. In DNA, the CDR3 is TGTGCCAGTAGTAGGCAGGCGAACACCGGGGAGCTGTTTTTT.